A single sample gave rise to the 24 T cell receptor beta chains below, sequenced in a study of shared clonotypes between healthy human individuals. Sequencing used immunoSEQ multiplex PCR; TCRdb keeps in-frame clones, though not all of them. The data contain roughly 200,000 clones, around 63% of them seen just once; the ten biggest clones take up under 11%. Source material: memory CD4+ T cells sorted from blood. Described subset: CD45RA-negative fraction. The receptors stem from a young man in good health.

This clone has a handful of counts. The chain links TRBV11-2 to TRBJ2-7; 8 bases align to TRBD2. V lost 5 bases and J lost 1; bases outside the gene matches: 7. Germline lookup yields CDR1 SGHAT and CDR2 FQNNGV. The CDR3 is made up of 15 amino acids. The DNA of the CDR3 is TGTGCCAGCAGCGCGGGGAGCGGGAGTTCCTACGAGCAGTACTTC. Translating it yields CASSAGSGSSYEQYF.

Written as DNA, the CDR3 is TGTGCCAGCAGCCAACTCGACAGGGGGCAACTGGATGGCTACACCTTC. Its protein is CASSQLDRGQLDGYTF. V usage is TRBV14 and J usage is TRBJ1-2; 10 nucleotides match TRBD1. V trimming: 2 bases; J trimming: 6 bases; junction bases outside the gene matches: 9. This CDR3 comprises 16 residues. CDR1 and CDR2 from the germline V gene are SGHDN and FVKESK.

The gene calls are TRBV23-1 and TRBJ1-5; no clear D gene. TRBV23-1 belongs to the ORF category, with a function that is uncertain. The CDR3 sequence is 15 residues long. Trimming removed 7 bases from V and 5 bases from J, with 18 bases in between. The CDR3 loop reads CASTRGVLRDQPQHF. In DNA form, the CDR3 reads TGCGCCAGCACCCGTGGGGTTTTACGAGATCAGCCCCAGCATTTT.

The J gene is TRBJ1-4, the V gene TRBV15; D call uncertain. Trimming left V 0 bases short and J 6 bases short, with 11 bases between. The CDR3 is 15 residues long. Germline V lookup: CDR1 LNHNV, CDR2 YYDKDF (reference sequence). Here the CDR3 reads CATSRDLGWDEKLFF. CDR3 nucleotides: TGTGCCACCAGCAGAGATTTGGGGTGGGATGAAAAACTGTTTTTT.

V gene TRBV5-1 combines with J gene TRBJ1-2; the D gene is possibly TRBD1 (5 bases). V lost 2 bases, J lost 4 bases, and 18 bases lay in between. The CDR3 has 16 amino acids. Germline V gene sequence: CDR1 SGHRS, CDR2 YFSETQ. CDR3 nucleotide sequence: TGCGCCAGCAGCTTCAGTACAGGAACATTCCCCTATGGCTACACCTTC. This gives the protein CASSFSTGTFPYGYTF.

V and J are TRBV6-5 and TRBJ1-5; possibly TRBD1 for D (6 bases). The V and J ends lost 6 bases and 5 bases respectively, with 17 bases between them. This CDR3 is 15 amino acids long. Germline V gene data show CDR1 as MNHEY and CDR2 as SVGAGI. CDR3 DNA sequence: TGTGCCAGCAGGGCAATGGGGGGGGCCCATCAGCCCCAGCATTTT. It is translated as CASRAMGGAHQPQHF.

Many counts were recorded for this clone. The chain employs TRBV5-1 and TRBJ1-1, with D unresolved. With 1 base removed from V and 0 bases from J, the gap between germline ends came to 7 bases. The CDR3 sequence is 14 residues long. CDR1 is SGHRS, CDR2 YFSETQ, per germline. The CDR3 DNA is TGCGCCAGCAGCTTGCGGACCATGAACACTGAAGCTTTCTTT. As protein: CASSLRTMNTEAFF.

This rearrangement joins TRBV28 to TRBJ1-1; TRBD1 agrees at 11 bases. Germline CDR1 reads MDHEN; CDR2 reads SYDVKM. The CDR3 consists of 14 residues. V was clipped by 9 bases and J by 0 bases; unmatched bases: 3. CDR3 nucleotides: TGTGCCAGTGGACAGGGGGCTTTGAACACTGAAGCTTTCTTT. Translated, it gives CASGQGALNTEAFF.

The gene calls are TRBV6-1 and TRBJ2-3, with D unclear. The CDR3 extends over 14 amino acids. The ends were cut back, 3 bases at V and 6 bases at J, with 13 bases in the middle. Germline V gene lookup returns CDR1 MNHNS and CDR2 SASEGT. The CDR3 nucleotides read TGTGCCAGCAGTGAGTGGCGCCTTGGGGATACGCAGTATTTT. As protein: CASSEWRLGDTQYF.

This chain connects TRBV5-5 to TRBJ2-5; 7 nucleotides line up with TRBD2. J was trimmed by 1 base and V by 4 bases; bases with no gene match: 4. The CDR3 totals 14 residues. Looked up from germline, CDR1 is SGHKS and CDR2 is YYEKEE (reference sequence). The CDR3 reads CASSPRTSQETQYF. Written as DNA, the CDR3 is TGTGCCAGCAGCCCCCGGACTAGCCAAGAGACCCAGTACTTC.

This sequence joins TRBV9 and TRBJ2-5, with 8 bases identical to TRBD2. Germline V gene lookup returns CDR1 SGDLS and CDR2 YYNGEE. The CDR3 runs 16 residues. The ends lost 0 bases at V and 5 bases at J; junction bases unmatched: 9. CDR3 DNA: TGTGCCAGCAGCGTAGCGGCGGGGGGTAGGCACGAGACCCAGTACTTC. Translation gives CASSVAAGGRHETQYF.

The V gene is TRBV11-2, the J gene TRBJ1-1; TRBD1 agrees at 11 bases. CDR1 and CDR2 from the germline V gene are SGHAT and FQNNGV. The V segment lost 3 bases and the J segment 10 bases; nucleotides outside the gene matches: 7. The CDR3 covers 14 residues. The CDR3 loop is CASSFGQGAQVAFF. The CDR3 DNA is TGTGCCAGCAGCTTCGGACAGGGGGCTCAGGTAGCTTTCTTT.

The chain has TRBV11-1 and TRBJ1-1; maybe TRBD1 (6 bases). CDR1 and CDR2 (germline): SGHAT, FQDESV (reference sequence). V lost 1 base to trimming and J lost 4 bases, with 16 bases between them. CDR3 length equals 16 residues. CDR3 residues: CASSLGRGRGLTEAFF. As DNA, the CDR3 is TGTGCCAGCAGCTTAGGTCGAGGCAGGGGACTCACTGAAGCTTTCTTT.

The genes are TRBV7-2 and TRBJ1-5, with D possibly being TRBD1 (5 bases). Trimming pared 2 bases from V and 7 bases from J, leaving 18 bases between. The CDR3 is 16 amino acids. Looked up from germline, CDR1 is SGHTA and CDR2 is FQGNSA. CDR3 nucleotides: TGTGCCAGCAGCTTAAGGAGGTCGGGGGTGGCGCAGCCCCAGCATTTT. This codes for CASSLRRSGVAQPQHF.

This clone has more than one count but fewer than ten. The gene calls are TRBV29-1 and TRBJ2-1; no reliable D call. The CDR3 runs to 12 residues. Trimming took off 1 base at V and 7 bases at J, with 8 bases between the two ends. Germline values: CDR1 SQVTM, CDR2 ANQGSEA. CDR3 sequence: CSVEVLGNEQFF. The CDR3 nucleotides are TGCAGCGTTGAAGTCTTAGGTAATGAGCAGTTCTTC.

The genes are TRBV5-1 and TRBJ2-5; no firm D call. This CDR3 has 12 residues. The V gene's germline CDR1 is SGHRS and CDR2 YFSETQ. V gave up 1 base and J gave up 4 bases, with 5 bases separating them. The CDR3 reads CASSLNAETQYF. The CDR3 nucleotides are TGCGCCAGCAGCTTGAACGCAGAGACCCAGTACTTC.

This chain joins TRBV18 and TRBJ1-2, with a possible D match to TRBD1 (5 bases). Per germline, CDR1 KGHSH and CDR2 LQKENI. The CDR3 spans 15 residues. V was clipped by 3 bases and J by 1 base, with 12 bases between them. The CDR3 protein is CASSPLGGVNYGYTF. CDR3 coding DNA: TGTGCCAGCTCACCCCTGGGAGGGGTTAACTATGGCTACACCTTC.

The rearrangement uses TRBV18 and TRBJ2-2; 8 bases are shared with TRBD1. The CDR3 runs to 17 residues. Germline CDR1 reads KGHSH; CDR2 reads LQKENI. Germline trimming cut 3 bases from V and 5 bases from J; bases unmatched to any gene: 11. Written as DNA, the CDR3 is TGTGCCAGCTCACCGCTCGGACAGGGAAGGAGAACCGGGGAGCTGTTTTTT. Amino acids: CASSPLGQGRRTGELFF.

There are a few counts of this clone. The rearrangement joins TRBV11-2 to TRBJ1-2; D is unresolved. V dropped 1 base and J dropped 0 bases, with 6 bases sitting between them. The length of the CDR3 is 14 residues. Germline CDR1 and CDR2: SGHAT and FQNNGV. The CDR3 nucleotides read TGTGCCAGCAGCTTAGGTGGCACTAACTATGGCTACACCTTC. It is translated as CASSLGGTNYGYTF. Together with reference TRBV11-2 and TRBJ1-2, the CDR3 gives the full variable domain: EAGVAQSPRYKIIEKRQSVAFWCNPISGHATLYWYQQILGQGPKLLIQFQNNGVVDDSQLPKDRFSAERLKGVDSTLKIQPAKLEDSAVYLCASSLGGTNYGYTFGSGTRLTVV.

The gene calls are TRBV28 and TRBJ1-1; D remains ambiguous. Between the trimmed V and J ends, which lost 3 bases and 1 base, there was a span of 9 bases. From germline, CDR1 is MDHEN and CDR2 SYDVKM. CDR3 size: 14 residues. In nucleotides, the CDR3 is TGTGCCAGCAGTTTGATCAAGGGGAACACTGAAGCTTTCTTT. It yields the protein CASSLIKGNTEAFF.

This clone was counted only a few times. This chain links TRBV18 with TRBJ2-3; 10 nucleotides line up with TRBD2. The CDR3 sequence is 15 residues long. With V trimmed by 5 bases and J by 4 bases, 6 bases remained unmatched. Germline V gene data show CDR1 as KGHSH and CDR2 as LQKENI. CDR3 residues: CASSKLAGTADTQYF. For the CDR3, the DNA is TGTGCCAGCTCAAAACTAGCGGGGACGGCAGATACGCAGTATTTT.

V and J are TRBV10-3 and TRBJ2-2, with D maybe TRBD2 (6 bases). Germline V lookup: CDR1 ENHRY, CDR2 SYGVKD. V was cut by 10 bases and J by 4 bases, with 13 bases left in between. There are 13 residues in the CDR3. CDR3 region: CASNAGGTGELFF. CDR3 DNA sequence: TGTGCCAGCAATGCCGGGGGCACCGGGGAGCTGTTTTTT.

CDR3 region: CASSKGRSNEKLFF. CDR3 nucleotides: TGCGCCAGCAGTAAGGGACGGTCGAATGAAAAACTGTTTTTT. The rearrangement links TRBV10-2 to TRBJ1-4, with D possibly being TRBD1 (5 bases). Germline assignment: CDR1 WSHSY and CDR2 SAAADI. The V end was cut by 5 bases, the J end by 5 bases, with 12 bases between. CDR3 length equals 14 residues.

V and J are TRBV19 and TRBJ1-5; D is perhaps TRBD1 (5 bases). V was pared by 7 bases and J by 5 bases, with 12 bases between. The CDR3 runs to 13 residues. From germline, CDR1 is LNHDA and CDR2 SQIVND (reference sequence). DNA for the CDR3: TGTGCCAGTACCCGGGACGGACATCAGCCCCAGCATTTT. Residues: CASTRDGHQPQHF. The full variable domain, completed using reference TRBV19 and TRBJ1-5, is DGGITQSPKYLFRKEGQNVTLSCEQNLNHDAMYWYRQDPGQGLRLIYYSQIVNDFQKGDIAEGYSVSREKKESFPLTVTSAQKNPTAFYLCASTRDGHQPQHFGDGTRLSIL.